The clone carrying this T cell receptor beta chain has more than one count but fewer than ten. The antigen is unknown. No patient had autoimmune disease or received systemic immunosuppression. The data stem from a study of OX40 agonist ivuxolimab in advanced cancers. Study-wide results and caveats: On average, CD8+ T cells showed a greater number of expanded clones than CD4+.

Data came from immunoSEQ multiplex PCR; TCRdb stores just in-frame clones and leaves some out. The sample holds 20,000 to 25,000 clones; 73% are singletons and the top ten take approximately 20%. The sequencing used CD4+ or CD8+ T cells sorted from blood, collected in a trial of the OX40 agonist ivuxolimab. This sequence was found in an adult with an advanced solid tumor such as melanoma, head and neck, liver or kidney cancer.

Written as DNA, the CDR3 is TGCAGCGTTGAAGCCTGGGGGGGACAGGGAACACAAGAGACCCAGTACTTC. Protein: CSVEAWGGQGTQETQYF. The chain couples TRBV29-1 to TRBJ2-5; 9 nucleotides match TRBD1. CDR1 is SQVTM, CDR2 ANQGSEA, per germline. The CDR3 totals 17 residues. V shed 1 base and J 2 bases; nucleotides not matched to a gene: 11.